This T cell receptor beta chain was obtained from a study of human T cells and chemical hapten exposure. This clonotype occurred many times. The antigen is unknown. Time point noted: patch test 1, 2 weeks after DPC sensitization. The treatment was: therapeutic diphenylcyclopropenone sensitization with weekly scalp DPC. RNA extraction used unfractionated whole blood as the source of total RNA. Study-wide points: Counts of TCRs expanded at PT1 correlated positively with patch test score.

TCRdb fed the RACE reads into MiXCR, producing one record per CDR3 protein. The sample lists fewer than 45,000 distinct CDR3 sequences; 4% were seen once. Germline V lookup: CDR1 SGHTA, CDR2 FQGNSA. V shed 1 base and J shed 2 bases, with 10 bases lying between them. The CDR3 has 15 amino acids. The TCR was taken from a man in his forties or fifties with alopecia areata. Some clones in this sample may be carry-over from other donors' samples. This material consisted of whole blood, taken in connection with sensitization to the hapten diphenylcyclopropenone (DPC). The rearrangement links TRBV7-2 to TRBJ2-3; D is unclear. CDR3 coding DNA: TGTGCCAGCAGCTTAGTTCCTGGAACCACAGATACGCAGTATTTT. Its protein product is CASSLVPGTTDTQYF.